These 14 T cell receptor beta chains were all obtained from the same sample, sequenced in a study of blood T cell repertoires in COVID-19 (dated by TCRdb to 2018 to 2020). Library creation used the immunoSEQ multiplex PCR assay. Here the immuneACCESS table is served through TCRdb, limited to in-frame sequences with V and J called. Missing clones are a known gap in these copies; in checked studies unresolved V genes cover under half, and the rest lacks a known reason. The sample table holds about 64,000 clones, of which under 80% were seen once. The ten largest clonotypes hold around half of the sample. Sequenced material: PBMCs or T cells enriched from blood (not recorded which). These receptor sequences come from a woman aged 55-70 years who had been exposed to COVID-19.

The chain couples TRBV7-2 to TRBJ2-5; D gene ambiguous. Germline V gene sequence: CDR1 SGHTA, CDR2 FQGNSA. V lost 3 bases, J lost 1 base, and 15 bases lay in between. The CDR3 is made up of 16 amino acids. CDR3 protein: CASSFKPLLAQETQYF. The CDR3 DNA reads TGTGCCAGCAGCTTCAAGCCACTACTGGCCCAAGAGACCCAGTACTTC.

The V gene is TRBV18, the J gene TRBJ2-5; the match to TRBD1 covers 7 bases. This CDR3 spans 14 amino acids. The ends lost 3 bases at V and 5 bases at J; junction bases unmatched: 6. From germline, CDR1 is KGHSH and CDR2 LQKENI. DNA for the CDR3: TGTGCCAGCTCACCCAAGACAGGGCTGGAGACCCAGTACTTC. Protein: CASSPKTGLETQYF.

The chain carries TRBV14 and TRBJ2-5; possible D gene TRBD1, 6 bases. The CDR3 sequence is 14 residues long. Trimming stripped 6 bases from V and 5 bases from J, with 16 bases between. Germline V gene data show CDR1 as SGHDN and CDR2 as FVKESK. CDR3 in DNA: TGTGCCAGCAGTCTTACAGGGCGCGGGGAGACCCAGTACTTC. Its translation is CASSLTGRGETQYF.

At least ten counts were recorded for this clone. Other DNA sequences from this sample encode an identical CDR3 as well. The V gene is TRBV7-6, the J gene TRBJ2-3; D gene unclear. Germline values: CDR1 SGHVS, CDR2 FNYEAQ. The CDR3 extends over 14 amino acids. The V gene lost 0 bases and the J gene lost 1 base, with 5 bases spanning the gap. DNA of the CDR3: TGTGCCAGCAGCTTAGCCCGGGGCACAGATACGCAGTATTTT. Encoded protein: CASSLARGTDTQYF.

This clone was detected only a few times. V and J are TRBV18 and TRBJ2-7, with D maybe TRBD1 (6 bases). This CDR3 region has 12 residues. Germline V gene sequence: CDR1 KGHSH, CDR2 LQKENI. Trimming cost V 2 bases and J 5 bases, with 7 bases left between them. The CDR3 reads CASSPGTNEQYF. Written as DNA, the CDR3 is TGTGCCAGCTCACCAGGGACAAACGAGCAGTACTTC.

This clone was recorded only once. V usage is TRBV28 and J usage is TRBJ2-6, with D unresolved. CDR1 MDHEN and CDR2 SYDVKM come from the germline V gene. The CDR3 spans 17 residues. The germline V and J ends were trimmed by 7 bases and 1 base, with 17 bases remaining between them. In nucleotides, the CDR3 is TGTGCCAGCACCTTACCCGCTGGCGGATCTGGGGCCAACGTCCTGACTTTC. This codes for CASTLPAGGSGANVLTF.

The chain links TRBV7-2 to TRBJ2-2; D is ambiguous. From germline, CDR1 is SGHTA and CDR2 FQGNSA. Trimming pared 2 bases from V and 5 bases from J, leaving 9 bases between. This CDR3 spans 14 amino acids. CDR3 sequence (DNA): TGTGCCAGCAGCTTAAAACAGTCTACCGGGGAGCTGTTTTTT. Protein product: CASSLKQSTGELFF.

This clone appeared once. This chain links TRBV5-4 with TRBJ2-3; 8 bases fit TRBD2. Germline loops: CDR1 SGHNT, CDR2 YYREEE (reference sequence). Trimming removed 4 bases from V and 2 bases from J; junction bases left unmatched: 12. The CDR3 totals 17 residues. CDR3 residues: CASSPRAGVGYTDTQYF. The CDR3 coding sequence is TGTGCCAGCAGCCCTCGAGCGGGGGTGGGATACACAGATACGCAGTATTTT.

The rearrangement links TRBV9 to TRBJ2-2, with D tentatively TRBD1 (5 bases). Per the germline V gene, CDR1 is SGDLS and CDR2 is YYNGEE. Trimming took 3 bases from V and 2 from J, leaving 11 bases between them. The CDR3 contains 15 residues. This CDR3 is CASSATQANTGELFF. The DNA of the CDR3 is TGTGCCAGCAGCGCAACACAGGCCAACACCGGGGAGCTGTTTTTT.

The chain joins TRBV30 to TRBJ1-2, with 7 nucleotides matching TRBD1. Germline CDR1 is GTSNPN and CDR2 is SVGIG (reference sequence). This CDR3 is 14 amino acids long. The CDR3 region is CALAATQGEYGYTF. CDR3 nucleotides: TGTGCACTGGCCGCCACCCAGGGGGAATATGGCTACACCTTC.

This sequence joins TRBV5-1 and TRBJ1-1; D gene unclear. This CDR3 has 14 amino acids. Trimming left V 0 bases short and J 1 base short, with 7 bases between. From germline, CDR1 is SGHRS and CDR2 YFSETQ. CDR3 nucleotides: TGCGCCAGCAGCTTGGGTGGAGGGAACACTGAAGCTTTCTTT. Protein: CASSLGGGNTEAFF.

The chain is built from TRBV10-3 and TRBJ2-7; D might be TRBD1 (6 bases). The CDR3 has 13 residues. Germline CDR1 ENHRY, CDR2 SYGVKD. Trimming removed 2 bases from V and 3 bases from J, with 8 bases in between. The DNA of the CDR3 is TGTGCCATCAGTGAGCAGGGGTTCTACGAGCAGTACTTC. This gives the protein CAISEQGFYEQYF.

The CDR3, as DNA: TGTGCCAGCAGTGACTTATCAGGGAACGGCTACACCTTC. This codes for CASSDLSGNGYTF. V is TRBV6-4 and J is TRBJ1-2, with D possibly matching TRBD1 (5 bases). CDR3 size: 13 residues. Trimming took off 1 base at V and 8 bases at J, with 11 bases between the two ends. Germline lookup yields CDR1 MRHNA and CDR2 SNTAGT.

This chain uses TRBV28 with TRBJ1-1; 7 nucleotides align to TRBD1. Looked up from germline, CDR1 is MDHEN and CDR2 is SYDVKM. The V gene end was trimmed by 3 bases and the J gene end by 2 bases; junction bases not matched to a gene: 6. The CDR3 contains 15 residues. CDR3 region: CASSFNGQVNTEAFF. The CDR3 coding sequence is TGTGCCAGCAGTTTTAATGGACAGGTAAACACTGAAGCTTTCTTT.